This T cell receptor beta chain was sequenced in a study of tumor-infiltrating lymphocytes in primary liver carcinoma. Whole-study context: Cases comprised patients with primary liver carcinoma who received surgical resection. Both sexes were represented among patients, who were 30 to 69 years old. Samples had roughly 3.65 to 8 million productive TCRbeta reads, comparable between tissue types.

Germline V lookup: CDR1 LGHNA, CDR2 YSLEER. Trimming left V 4 bases short and J 2 bases short, with 11 bases between. The CDR3 is made up of 15 amino acids. The authors made TCR beta cDNA from around 500 ng total RNA with a constant-region primer. Three-round nested multiplex PCR performed with slightly modified ARM-PCR produced the TCR beta libraries. Running 10 cycles apiece, the first two PCR rounds relied on TRBV1-TRBV30 forward primers together with a C-beta reverse primer. Each CDR3 protein is one row after TCRdb ran MiXCR on the multiplex PCR reads. Counted here are 300,000 to 400,000 distinct CDR3 sequences, roughly two thirds occurring once; the ten biggest clones make up about 6%. The sample holds many counts of this clonotype. Unsorted whole blood supplied the blood RNA, and germline DNA was isolated too. They drew approximately 4.2 milliliters of peripheral blood before surgery.

The J gene is TRBJ1-4, the V gene TRBV4-3; tentative D call: TRBD1 (5 bases). The source of this sequence is a middle-aged man with primary liver carcinoma and hepatitis B virus infection. The specimen was peripheral blood. The CDR3 sequence: CASSLDRGTNEKLFF. CDR3 sequence (DNA): TGCGCCAGCAGCCTCGACCGGGGGACTAATGAAAAACTGTTTTTT.